This T cell receptor beta chain was documented in a study of blood T cell repertoires in COVID-19. CDR3 length: 18 amino acids. Per the germline V gene, CDR1 is GTSNPN and CDR2 is SVGIG (reference sequence). V lost 0 bases and J lost 0, with 15 bases in between. This table comes from immunoSEQ multiplex PCR, and its TCRdb copy is limited to in-frame clones, with some not included. The sample has 55,000 to 75,000 clones; roughly 82% are singletons. The chain uses TRBV30 and TRBJ2-6; D gene uncertain. The sequence came from a man older than 75 with active COVID-19. The sequenced sample consisted of peripheral blood. The CDR3 here is CAWSVHFEFNSGANVLTF. The CDR3 region has the DNA TGTGCCTGGAGTGTCCACTTTGAGTTCAACTCTGGGGCCAACGTCCTGACTTTC.